This is a list of T cell receptor beta chains from one sample in a study of shared clonotypes between healthy human individuals. Data came from immunoSEQ multiplex PCR; TCRdb stores just in-frame clones and leaves some out. The sample holds around 350,000 clones, around 67% seen once. Material: memory CD4+ T cells sorted from blood. The receptors originated from a man younger than 45 in good health. Each CDR3 is given without its conserved first and last residue. The listing skips clone size in some rows; elsewhere it reads once, few, many or a size class.

- | TRBJ2-7 | TRBV21-1 | ASSRLQGAHDYEQY
few | TRBJ2-7 | TRBV28 | ASLLPGAYEQY
few | TRBJ2-5 | TRBV29-1 | SVVVGTEETQY
- | TRBJ1-4 | TRBV18 | ASSLAGAEKLF
- | TRBJ1-1 | TRBV9 | ASSVQVGGPLNTEAF
- | TRBJ2-7 | TRBV10-1 | ASSEDGTGFNEQY
once | TRBJ2-7 | TRBV5-1 | ASSRSGGSSYEQY
- | TRBJ2-1 | TRBV6-1 | ATGYGSSYNEQF
- | TRBJ2-1 | TRBV19 | ASSMRREGYNEQF
- | TRBJ1-4 | TRBV29-1 | SVLGGAGEKLF
once | TRBJ2-7 | TRBV4-3 | ASSQGLSGSVYEQY
- | TRBJ2-7 | TRBV9 | ASSVGLAGSYEQY
- | TRBJ2-7 | TRBV28 | ASSPTGYYEQY
- | TRBJ2-5 | TRBV11-3 | ASSGLGGLETQY
- | TRBJ2-1 | TRBV6-5 | ASSLRDPIYNEQF
few | TRBJ2-3 | TRBV11-2 | ASSLLNSNTDTQY
- | TRBJ2-4 | TRBV30 | ASSYPGLAGEGAKNIQY
- | TRBJ1-2 | TRBV11-2 | ASSFTPGQTLNGYT
- | TRBJ2-1 | TRBV2 | ASRGRGGQAYNEQF
- | TRBJ1-4 | TRBV25-1 | ASSGRQGGFHEKLF
- | TRBJ2-2 | TRBV14 | ASSLETGGITGELF
- | TRBJ2-1 | TRBV6-1 | ASSEWGGLAGNNEQF
once | TRBJ2-5 | TRBV9 | ASSVRGGHQETQY
- | TRBJ1-2 | TRBV6-1 | ASSATSGGIYGYT
- | TRBJ2-1 | TRBV25-1 | ASSEPSGTDSYNEQF
- | TRBJ2-5 | TRBV11-2 | ASSSTRETGGKTQY
- | TRBJ1-4 | TRBV18 | ASSLTETGGFEKLF
- | TRBJ2-6 | TRBV10-1 | ASSEPPGHSLVSGANVLT
- | TRBJ1-1 | TRBV29-1 | SVGLTRGAF
- | TRBJ2-7 | TRBV7-2 | ASSPSYEQH
many | TRBJ2-1 | TRBV28 | ATEGREKQF
- | TRBJ2-3 | TRBV2 | ATRVDSHTDTQY
few | TRBJ2-6 | TRBV5-4 | ASSLPGPGANVLT
- | TRBJ2-3 | TRBV5-4 | ASSPDAGTDTQY
few | TRBJ2-7 | TRBV18 | ASSPSSAATGDEQY
- | TRBJ2-1 | TRBV7-8 | ASSLVGPGYNEQF
- | TRBJ2-1 | TRBV7-9 | ATKWTGAPNEQF
- | TRBJ1-2 | TRBV4-2 | ASSLSGTGDFGYT
few | TRBJ1-3 | TRBV5-4 | ASSLQGHSSGNTIY
- | TRBJ2-2 | TRBV11-2 | ASLAGTGYTGELF
- | TRBJ2-5 | TRBV7-6 | ASSRDQGPKTQY
once | TRBJ2-1 | TRBV14 | ASSQAVPGAEQF
few | TRBJ1-2 | TRBV7-2 | ASSSRDTGNGYT